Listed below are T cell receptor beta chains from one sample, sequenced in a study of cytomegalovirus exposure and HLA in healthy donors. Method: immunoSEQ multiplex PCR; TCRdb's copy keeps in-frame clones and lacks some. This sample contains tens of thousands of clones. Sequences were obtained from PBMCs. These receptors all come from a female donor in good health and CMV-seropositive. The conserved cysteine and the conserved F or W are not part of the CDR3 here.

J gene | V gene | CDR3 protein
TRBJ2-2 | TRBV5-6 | ASSLVSGGAAGELF
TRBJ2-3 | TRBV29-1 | SVMSGRGADTQY
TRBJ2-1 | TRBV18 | ASSPLANNEQF
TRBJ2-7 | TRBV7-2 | ASSYKAGERVRQY
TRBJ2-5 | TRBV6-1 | ASSEKGIRETQY
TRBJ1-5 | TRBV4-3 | ASSQDPGFGNQPQH
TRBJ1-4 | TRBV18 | ASSPNLGQGVEKLF
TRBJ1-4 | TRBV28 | ASSQLTGGGEKLF
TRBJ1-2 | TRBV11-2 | ASSLVGRGGGYT
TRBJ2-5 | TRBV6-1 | ASSWPGTSQETQY
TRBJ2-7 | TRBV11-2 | ASTLESFRGGYEQY
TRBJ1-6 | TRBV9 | ASSPGATYNSPLH
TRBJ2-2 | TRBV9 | ASSVGTGRNTGELF
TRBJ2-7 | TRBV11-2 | ASSRSAGALYEQY
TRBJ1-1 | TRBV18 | ASSPPKGQNTEAF
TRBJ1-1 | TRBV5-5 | ASSLTTDNENTEAF
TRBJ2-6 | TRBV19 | ASTAKVGRGLPGANVLT
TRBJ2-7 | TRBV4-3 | ASRQESGLAGAHEQY
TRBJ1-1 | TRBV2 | ASKGQGAHEAF
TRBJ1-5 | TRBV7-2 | ASSLERGLYQPQH
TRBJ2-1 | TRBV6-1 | ASSEVGFGEGLDEQF
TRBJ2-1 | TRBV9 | ASSVGQSSYNEQF
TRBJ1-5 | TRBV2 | ATRGQGVQPQH
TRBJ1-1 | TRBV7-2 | ASSVLYSGEGTEAF
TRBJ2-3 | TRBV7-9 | ASSPPLVLERGPTDTQY
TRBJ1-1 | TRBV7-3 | ASSLQSGDTEAF
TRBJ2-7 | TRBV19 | ASSVLAGGSYEQY
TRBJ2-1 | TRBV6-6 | ASTWDRSSYNEQF
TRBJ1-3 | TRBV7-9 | ASSFEGAAGNTIY
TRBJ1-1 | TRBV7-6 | ASSLAQGGMPEAF
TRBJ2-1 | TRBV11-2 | ASSPQMDEQF
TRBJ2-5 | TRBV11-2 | ASSLGTSGGKETQY
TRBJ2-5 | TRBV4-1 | ASSQGEGGGTQY
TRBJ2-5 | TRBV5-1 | ASSSSSGEVETQY
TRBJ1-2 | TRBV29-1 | SVVVPGGYT